These T cell receptor beta chains were read from a single sample in a study of blood T cell repertoires in COVID-19. TCRdb's copy holds only in-frame clones and misses some; the assay was immunoSEQ multiplex PCR. The sample records approximately 150,000 clones, roughly 84% being singletons. The sequencing input was PBMCs or T cells enriched from blood (not recorded which). These TCRs come from a woman aged 45 to 65 who had recovered from COVID-19. The CDR3 runs from the conserved cysteine through the conserved F or W. Each record gives: D gene, J gene, clone size, V gene, CDR3 DNA, CDR3 protein. The D gene is left open where the match is weak. Some rows mark clone size as missing; the rest say once, few, many or name a class of expanded clone.

.	TRBJ1-5	once	TRBV28	TGTGCCAGCAGATCCGCCCAGGGGAGGGGAGAGCCCCAGCATTTT	CASRSAQGRGEPQHF
.	TRBJ2-1	.	TRBV3-1/TRBV3-2	TGTGCCAGCAGCCAAGGACTAAATGAGCAGTTCTTC	CASSQGLNEQFF
.	TRBJ2-1	.	TRBV5-4	TGTGCCAGCAGCTTGCCGTACAATGAGCAGTTCTTC	CASSLPYNEQFF
TRBD2	TRBJ2-1	.	TRBV28	TGTGCCAGCAGTTTAATGCAGGGAGGGTCCTACAATGAGCAGTTCTTC	CASSLMQGGSYNEQFF
.	TRBJ2-1	.	TRBV29-1	TGCAGCGTTGGAAGGGGTCCCCCTGAGCAGTTCTTC	CSVGRGPPEQFF
TRBD2	TRBJ2-7	.	TRBV6-2/TRBV6-3	TGTGCCAGCAGTGAGACCCGTACTAGCGGGGGGTACGAGCAGTACTTC	CASSETRTSGGYEQYF
.	TRBJ1-5	.	TRBV6-5	TGTGCCAGCAGTTCTCGTTCGGGTCAGCCCCAGCATTTT	CASSSRSGQPQHF
.	TRBJ2-2	.	TRBV9	TGTGCCAGCAGCGTAGGCCCCGGGGGAGGGGGCACCGGGGAGCTGTTTTTT	CASSVGPGGGGTGELFF
TRBD1	TRBJ1-1	.	TRBV9	TGTGCCAGCAGCGTAGGTATTAAGGGGGCCGAAGAAGCTTTCTTT	CASSVGIKGAEEAFF
TRBD1	TRBJ1-5	.	TRBV6-5	TGTGCCAGCAGTAGGACAGGGGACCGAAATCAGCCCCAGCATTTT	CASSRTGDRNQPQHF
.	TRBJ2-1	.	TRBV27	TGTGCCAGCAGCAGCAGGGGCTACAATGAGCAGTTCTTC	CASSSRGYNEQFF
TRBD2	TRBJ2-7	.	TRBV18	TGTGCCAGCTCACCGACTAGCGGGAAGCGGGGGGAGCAGTACTTC	CASSPTSGKRGEQYF
TRBD1	TRBJ1-4	.	TRBV2	TGTGCCAGCAGTGACAGGGGGGAAAAACTGTTTTTT	CASSDRGEKLFF
.	TRBJ1-3	.	TRBV6-5	TGTGCCAGCAGTTACGACAGTAACCGCTCTGGAAACACCATATATTTT	CASSYDSNRSGNTIYF
TRBD1	TRBJ1-2	.	TRBV19	TGTGCCAGTAGAACCGGGACAGGGAACGGCTACACCTTC	CASRTGTGNGYTF
.	TRBJ1-6	.	TRBV7-3	TGTGCCAGCAGCTCAGGTCCCTCCTATAATTCACCCCTCCACTTT	CASSSGPSYNSPLHF
TRBD1	TRBJ2-7	.	TRBV6-5	TGTGCCAGCAGTTACTCCCGACAGGGGGCGAGCGAGCAGTACTTC	CASSYSRQGASEQYF
.	TRBJ1-1	.	TRBV5-1	TGCGCCAGCAGCTTGGTAGGGGTGTACACTGAAGCTTTCTTT	CASSLVGVYTEAFF
TRBD1	TRBJ2-7	.	TRBV19	TGTGCCAGTAGCCGGACAGGGGCGAGTAACGAGCAGTACTTC	CASSRTGASNEQYF
.	TRBJ2-3	.	TRBV3-1/TRBV3-2	TGTGCCAGCAGCCGGGACCGGGACTCTTCCACAAATACGCAGTATTTT	CASSRDRDSSTNTQYF
TRBD1	TRBJ1-1	.	TRBV5-5	TGTGCCAGCAGCTACGGGACAGGGTGGGCCACTGAAGCTTTCTTT	CASSYGTGWATEAFF
TRBD1	TRBJ1-3	few	TRBV4-3	TGCGCCAGCAGCCAAGGGGCTTATGTGGGACAGGAAAGAAACACCATATATTTT	CASSQGAYVGQERNTIYF
.	TRBJ1-5	.	TRBV20-1	TGCAGTGCTAGTGTCCGTAATCAGCCCCAGCATTTT	CSASVRNQPQHF
TRBD1	TRBJ1-1	.	TRBV5-1	TGCGCCAGCACAAGACAGGGGAGCACTGAAGCTTTCTTT	CASTRQGSTEAFF
.	TRBJ1-3	few	TRBV6-2/TRBV6-3	TGTGCCAGCAGTTACAGCCCGCTTTCTGGAAACACCATATATTTT	CASSYSPLSGNTIYF
.	TRBJ2-2	few	TRBV4-1	TGCGCCAGCAGCCAACCCGACCGGGTTCCTTACACCGGGGAGCTGTTTTTT	CASSQPDRVPYTGELFF
.	TRBJ1-5	.	TRBV5-5	TGTGCCAGCAGCTTAAGCGTCGGCAATCAGCCCCAGCATTTT	CASSLSVGNQPQHF
TRBD2	TRBJ2-3	.	TRBV7-2	TGTGCCAGCAGCTTAAGGGGTGGGCGGGGGTTTAACACAGATACGCAGTATTTT	CASSLRGGRGFNTDTQYF
.	TRBJ2-1	.	TRBV5-6	TGTGCCAGCAGCTCAACCAGCAATGAGCAGTTCTTC	CASSSTSNEQFF
.	TRBJ2-7	.	TRBV6-2/TRBV6-3	TGTGCCAGCAGCGGGCCCCTTAGGGAGCAGTACTTC	CASSGPLREQYF
.	TRBJ2-3	.	TRBV7-3	TGTGCCAGCAGCCCGGGACTTAACACAGATACGCAGTATTTT	CASSPGLNTDTQYF
.	TRBJ2-1	.	TRBV6-2/TRBV6-3	TGTGCCAGCAGTCCCCGTGGCCACAATGAGCAGTTCTTC	CASSPRGHNEQFF